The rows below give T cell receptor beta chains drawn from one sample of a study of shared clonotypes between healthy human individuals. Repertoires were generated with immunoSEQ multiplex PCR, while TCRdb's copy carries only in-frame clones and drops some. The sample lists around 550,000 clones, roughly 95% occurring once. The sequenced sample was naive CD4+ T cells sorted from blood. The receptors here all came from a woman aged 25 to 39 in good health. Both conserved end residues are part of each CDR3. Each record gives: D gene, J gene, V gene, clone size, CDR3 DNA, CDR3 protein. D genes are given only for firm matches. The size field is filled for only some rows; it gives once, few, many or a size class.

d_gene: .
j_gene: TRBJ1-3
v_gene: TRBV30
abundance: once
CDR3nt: TGTGCCTGGAGTGTACGGGCACTTGGAAACACCATATATTTT
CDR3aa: CAWSVRALGNTIYF

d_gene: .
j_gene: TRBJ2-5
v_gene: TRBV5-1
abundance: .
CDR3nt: TGCGCCAGCAGCTTGAGTAGCGGAGAACAAGAGACCCAGTACTTC
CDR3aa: CASSLSSGEQETQYF

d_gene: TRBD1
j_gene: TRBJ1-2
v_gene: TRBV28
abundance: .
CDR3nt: TGTGCCAGCAGTTCCAGGGGGGGGCCTTATGGCTACACCTTC
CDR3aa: CASSSRGGPYGYTF

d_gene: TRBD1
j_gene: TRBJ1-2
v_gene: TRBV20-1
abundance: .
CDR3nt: TGCAGTGCCCCCAGGGGGTATGGCTACACCTTC
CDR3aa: CSAPRGYGYTF

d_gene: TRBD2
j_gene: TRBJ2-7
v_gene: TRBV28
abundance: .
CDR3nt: TGTGCCAGCAGAAATTCCCACGGACTAGCGGGATCTTCCTACGAGCAGTACTTC
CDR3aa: CASRNSHGLAGSSYEQYF

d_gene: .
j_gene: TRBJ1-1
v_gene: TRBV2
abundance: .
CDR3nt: TGTGCCAGCAGGCCGGGGGGGCGGGTGAACACTGAAGCTTTCTTT
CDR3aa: CASRPGGRVNTEAFF

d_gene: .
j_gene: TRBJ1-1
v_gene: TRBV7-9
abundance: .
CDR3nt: TGTGCCAGCAGCGAGCAAGGAGTGAACACTGAAGCTTTCTTT
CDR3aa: CASSEQGVNTEAFF

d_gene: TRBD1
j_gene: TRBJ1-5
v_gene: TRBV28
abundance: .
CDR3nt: TGTGCCAGCAGTTCCTCCGGGACAGGGGGAAGACAGCCCCAGCATTTT
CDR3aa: CASSSSGTGGRQPQHF

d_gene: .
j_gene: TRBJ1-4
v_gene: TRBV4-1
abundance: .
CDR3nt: TGCGCCAGCAGCCGAACCGGGGCCGGGGGGGAAAAACTGTTTTTT
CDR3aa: CASSRTGAGGEKLFF

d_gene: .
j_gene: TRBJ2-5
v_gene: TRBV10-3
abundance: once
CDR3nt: TGTGCCATCAGCGGAGGGACAACTCAAGAGACCCAGTACTTC
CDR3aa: CAISGGTTQETQYF

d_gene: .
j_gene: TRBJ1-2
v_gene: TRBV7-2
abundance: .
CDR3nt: TGTGCCAGCAGCTTCGACAGAGCCTATGGCTACACCTTC
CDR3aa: CASSFDRAYGYTF

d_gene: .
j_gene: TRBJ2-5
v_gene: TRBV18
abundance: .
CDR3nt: TGTGCCAGCTCACCTCCCGGGCCCCGAGGGGAGACCCAGTACTTC
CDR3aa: CASSPPGPRGETQYF

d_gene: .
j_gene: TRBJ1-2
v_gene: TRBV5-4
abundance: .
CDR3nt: TGTGCCAGCAGCTTGGTCGGGGGGAACTATGGCTACACCTTC
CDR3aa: CASSLVGGNYGYTF

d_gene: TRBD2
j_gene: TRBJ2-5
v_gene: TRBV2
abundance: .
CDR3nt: TGTGCCAGCGCGCTTACTCAGGGCGGGAGTGTTTCAGGTACCCAGTACTTC
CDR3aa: CASALTQGGSVSGTQYF

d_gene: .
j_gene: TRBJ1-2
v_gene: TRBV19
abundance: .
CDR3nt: TGTGCCAGTAGTCCAGCATCCCCAGGAGAGTGGGTAGGCTACACCTTC
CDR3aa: CASSPASPGEWVGYTF

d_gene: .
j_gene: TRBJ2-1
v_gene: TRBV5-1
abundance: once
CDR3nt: TGCGCCAGCAGCTTGGTTGTGGAACAGGGAAATGAGCAGTTCTTC
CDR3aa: CASSLVVEQGNEQFF

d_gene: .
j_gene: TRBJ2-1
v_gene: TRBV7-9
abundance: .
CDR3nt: TGTGCCAGCAGCTTTATGTCAGAAGCCTACAATGAGCAGTTCTTC
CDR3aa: CASSFMSEAYNEQFF

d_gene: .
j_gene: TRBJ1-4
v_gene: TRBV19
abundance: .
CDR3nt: TGTGCCAGTAGTGCCAGTCCTAAGGCACAGTGGGAGGCGGAAAAACTGTTTTTT
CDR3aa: CASSASPKAQWEAEKLFF

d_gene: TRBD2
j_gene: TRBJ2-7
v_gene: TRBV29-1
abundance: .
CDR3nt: TGCAGCGTCGCCCGGGGACTAGGCACGGAGCAGTACTTC
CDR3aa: CSVARGLGTEQYF

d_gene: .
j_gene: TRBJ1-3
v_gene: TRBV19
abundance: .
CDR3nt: TGTGCCAGTAGTGCCCCGGGACGGCACTCTGGAAACACCATATATTTT
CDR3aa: CASSAPGRHSGNTIYF